The 28 T cell receptor beta chains below all came from one sample that was sequenced in a study of response to subunit inactivated influenza vaccine. A single record per CDR3 protein comes from TCRdb applying MiXCR to the RT-PCR reads. The sample has 450,000 to 600,000 distinct CDR3 sequences, 16% seen once. The sample was CD4+ T cells sorted from PBMCs, taken around 25 months after vaccination. The receptor set was obtained from a man aged 50 to 69 who received an inactivated influenza vaccine.

The table lists this clonotype with a few counts. V and J are TRBV6-1 and TRBJ2-4; D is ambiguous. Trimming left V 4 bases short and J 0 bases short, with 10 bases between. This CDR3 contains 15 residues. Germline CDR1 MNHNS, CDR2 SASEGT. Here the CDR3 reads CASSGKWVAKNIQYF. The CDR3 coding sequence is TGTGCCAGCAGTGGAAAGTGGGTAGCCAAAAACATTCAGTACTTC.

This clonotype has just a few counts. J is TRBJ2-7 and V is TRBV7-2; 13 nucleotides match TRBD2. V shed 5 bases and J 6 bases; nucleotides not matched to a gene: 7. Germline V gives CDR1 SGHTA, CDR2 FQGNSA. CDR3 length equals 15 residues. This chain's CDR3 is CASSALAGGMREQYF. In DNA, the CDR3 is TGTGCCAGCAGCGCACTAGCGGGAGGGATGCGCGAGCAGTACTTC.

This clonotype was observed a few times. The CDR3 DNA is TGCGCCAGCAGCCAAGAGGGTACCAGCGGGGGGGCCTTGAATGAGCAGTTCTTC. As protein: CASSQEGTSGGALNEQFF. The chain uses TRBV4-1 and TRBJ2-1; 10 positions agree with TRBD2. Trimming removed 0 bases from V and 7 bases from J; junction bases left unmatched: 12. Germline V CDR1 and CDR2: MGHRA, YSYEKL. The CDR3 totals 18 residues.

The V and J genes are TRBV20-1 and TRBJ2-5; D gene uncertain. The V and J ends lost 2 bases and 4 bases respectively, with 17 bases between them. The germline V gene has CDR1 DFQATT and CDR2 SNEGSKA (reference sequence). The CDR3 runs to 15 residues. The CDR3 region has the DNA TGCAGTGCTAGACATGCCGGCGAAACTGGAGAGACCCAGTACTTC. This translates into CSARHAGETGETQYF.

The table lists this clonotype with a few counts. V gene TRBV28 combines with J gene TRBJ2-1, with 8 bases aligning to TRBD2. V lost 4 bases to trimming and J lost 4 bases; unmatched junction nucleotides: 9. The germline V gene encodes CDR1 MDHEN and CDR2 SYDVKM. This CDR3 has 16 residues. CDR3 region: CASSSSGTREYNEQFF. As DNA, the CDR3 is TGTGCCAGCAGTTCGTCCGGGACTAGAGAATACAATGAGCAGTTCTTC.

This clonotype was detected only a few times. The chain has TRBV2 and TRBJ1-5, with 9 bases that match TRBD1. Trimming cost V 5 bases and J 7 bases; bases outside gene matches: 15. This CDR3 region has 17 residues. Per germline, CDR1 SNHLY and CDR2 FYNNEI. This CDR3 reads CASSSGTGPSRRQPQHF. CDR3 bases: TGTGCCAGCAGTTCCGGGACAGGGCCTTCAAGACGGCAGCCCCAGCATTTT.

The chain couples TRBV7-7 to TRBJ2-3; 7 bases fit TRBD1. J lost 6 bases, V lost 5 bases, and 5 bases had no gene match. The V gene's germline CDR1 is SSHAT and CDR2 FNYEAQ (reference sequence). This CDR3 comprises 13 residues. The CDR3 reads CASSRDRVDTQYF. CDR3 in DNA: TGTGCCAGCAGCCGAGACAGGGTGGATACGCAGTATTTT.

This clonotype was recorded a few times. The chain employs TRBV19 and TRBJ1-1, with D perhaps matching TRBD1 (6 bases). This CDR3 is 12 amino acids long. Germline V gene sequence: CDR1 LNHDA, CDR2 SQIVND (reference sequence). Between the trimmed V and J ends, which lost 6 bases and 3 bases, there was a span of 8 bases. CDR3 sequence (DNA): TGTGCCAGTAGCAACAGGGACACTGAAGCTTTCTTT. It translates to CASSNRDTEAFF.

This clonotype came up many times. The chain carries TRBV27 and TRBJ2-2; TRBD2 matches 7 bases. CDR3 length equals 14 residues. Trimming cost V 7 bases and J 3 bases; bases outside gene matches: 5. Germline V CDR1 and CDR2: MNHEY, SMNVEV (reference sequence). This CDR3 reads CASKAGAHTGELFF. CDR3 in DNA: TGTGCCAGCAAGGCGGGAGCTCACACCGGGGAGCTGTTTTTT.

The J gene is TRBJ2-7, the V gene TRBV10-3, with 9 bases aligning to TRBD2. CDR1 is ENHRY and CDR2 is SYGVKD in the germline V gene. The length of the CDR3 is 15 residues. V shed 2 bases and J 4 bases; nucleotides not matched to a gene: 6. The CDR3 region is CAISEGVAGAYEQYF. The DNA of the CDR3 is TGTGCCATCAGTGAGGGGGTAGCGGGAGCATACGAGCAGTACTTC.

The chain couples TRBV20-1 to TRBJ2-2, with D perhaps assigned TRBD1 or TRBD2 (5 bases each). Deletions cut 5 bases from V and 7 bases from J, with 23 bases between. Germline V gene data show CDR1 as DFQATT and CDR2 as SNEGSKA (reference sequence). The CDR3 loop spans 16 amino acids. The CDR3 sequence is CSAFTRGRTSDGELFF. The DNA of the CDR3 is TGCAGTGCTTTTACACGGGGACGGACCTCCGACGGGGAGCTGTTTTTT.

The rearrangement joins TRBV2 to TRBJ1-1; no clear D. This CDR3 is built from 14 residues. V was clipped by 0 bases and J by 4 bases, with 9 bases between them. Germline CDR1 SNHLY, CDR2 FYNNEI. CDR3 region: CASSEAQLTTEAFF. Here the CDR3 DNA reads TGTGCCAGCAGTGAAGCGCAGCTGACCACTGAAGCTTTCTTT.

The chain joins TRBV6-1 to TRBJ2-1, with TRBD1 matching over 10 bases. CDR3 length equals 16 residues. Germline CDR1 and CDR2: MNHNS and SASEGT. The trim removed 5 bases at V and 3 bases at J, leaving 7 bases unmatched. CDR3 loop: CASSRGQGTGYNEQFF. The CDR3 coding sequence is TGTGCCAGCAGTAGGGGACAGGGGACGGGCTACAATGAGCAGTTCTTC.

The rearrangement joins TRBV24-1 to TRBJ2-5; D might be TRBD2 (5 bases). This CDR3 comprises 16 residues. Germline assignment: CDR1 KGHDR and CDR2 SFDVKD. V lost 3 bases to trimming and J lost 4 bases, with 17 bases between them. The CDR3 sequence: CATSDGPLDSGETQYF. The CDR3 nucleotides are TGTGCCACCAGTGATGGACCACTAGATTCGGGAGAGACCCAGTACTTC.

This clonotype was seen only a few times. A junction boundary mismatches the germline segment, possibly from a read error. The chain joins TRBV7-2 to TRBJ1-1; TRBD1 agrees at 9 bases. The CDR3 sequence is 12 residues long. Germline values: CDR1 SGHTA, CDR2 FQGNSA. This CDR3 is CASSFNRGRAVF. In nucleotides, the CDR3 is TGTGCCAGCAGCTTTAACAGGGGGCGGGCGGTCTTT.

CDR3 loop: CASSLSINSGGDTQYF. CDR3 coding DNA: TGTGCCAGCAGTTTATCGATAAACTCCGGTGGCGATACGCAGTATTTT. The V gene is TRBV27, the J gene TRBJ2-3; the D is unclear. V shed 0 bases and J shed 6 bases, with 16 bases lying between them. Germline CDR1 MNHEY, CDR2 SMNVEV (reference sequence). This CDR3 comprises 16 residues.

This clonotype has ten or more counts. This chain joins TRBV7-8 and TRBJ2-7; D might be TRBD2 (5 bases). Looked up from germline, CDR1 is SGHVS and CDR2 is FQNEAQ. The V end was cut by 5 bases, the J end by 3 bases, with 11 bases between. The CDR3 is 13 residues long. This CDR3 is CASSPRASYEQYF. DNA for the CDR3: TGTGCCAGCAGCCCGAGGGCAAGCTACGAGCAGTACTTC.

This chain uses TRBV5-1 with TRBJ2-5; the match to TRBD1 covers 9 bases. The V segment lost 0 bases and the J segment 5 bases; nucleotides outside the gene matches: 5. CDR3 length: 15 amino acids. Germline-derived CDR1 and CDR2 are SGHRS and YFSETQ. The CDR3 DNA sequence: TGCGCCAGCAGCTTGGACGGACAGGGGTGGGAGACCCAGTACTTC. Its protein is CASSLDGQGWETQYF.

The table lists this clonotype with a few counts. This chain uses TRBV3-1 with TRBJ1-2; perhaps TRBD1 as D (5 bases). The CDR3 has 14 amino acids. Looked up from germline, CDR1 is LGHDT and CDR2 is YNNKEL (reference sequence). Trimming shortened V by 7 bases and J by 4 bases, and 16 bases separated the two germline ends. As DNA, the CDR3 is TGTGCCAGCACTCCAGGGAAGGGAGTCTATGGCTACACCTTC. Translated, it gives CASTPGKGVYGYTF.

The chain combines TRBV29-1 with TRBJ2-3; no clear D. Trimming stripped 4 bases from V and 0 bases from J, with 11 bases between. CDR1 SQVTM and CDR2 ANQGSEA come from the germline V gene. CDR3 length: 14 amino acids. The CDR3 coding sequence is TGCAGCGTTGTACCCGGACGTAGCACAGATACGCAGTATTTT. This codes for CSVVPGRSTDTQYF.

The chain carries TRBV4-3 and TRBJ1-4; perhaps TRBD1 as D (6 bases). CDR1 and CDR2 from the germline V gene are LGHNA and YSLEER. V shed 0 bases and J shed 7 bases, with 18 bases lying between them. The CDR3 spans 17 residues. CDR3 coding DNA: TGCGCCAGCAGCCAAGATGGAGGGGGTACTTGGGGTGAAAAACTGTTTTTT. Its protein is CASSQDGGGTWGEKLFF.

A remark on this clonotype: A read error may explain this, as a much larger clone is one base away. V is TRBV10-3 and J is TRBJ2-2; D is undetermined. V lost 4 bases and J lost 4, with 7 bases in between. This CDR3 is built from 13 residues. Germline CDR1 ENHRY, CDR2 SYGVKD. In nucleotides, the CDR3 is TGTGCCATCAGTGCATCAGTCACCGGGGAGCTGTTTTTT. This translates into CAISASVTGELFF.

This clonotype was seen a handful of times. V gene TRBV12-3 or TRBV12-4 combines with J gene TRBJ2-3; weak D call: TRBD1 (6 bases). The CDR3 has 16 residues. V dropped 2 bases and J dropped 1 base, with 13 bases sitting between them. The CDR3 nucleotides read TGTGCCAGCAGTTTATGGGGGCGTGGGGGCACAGATACGCAGTATTTT. Translated, it gives CASSLWGRGGTDTQYF.

The sample holds a few counts of this clonotype. The rearrangement uses TRBV20-1 and TRBJ1-1, with D hard to call. The V end was cut by 2 bases, the J end by 1 base, with 5 bases between. This CDR3 comprises 12 residues. Germline V gene lookup returns CDR1 DFQATT and CDR2 SNEGSKA (reference sequence). CDR3 amino acids: CSARQTNTEAFF. CDR3 nucleotide sequence: TGCAGTGCTAGACAGACGAACACTGAAGCTTTCTTT.

The chain carries TRBV6-5 and TRBJ2-5, with D perhaps TRBD2 (6 bases). CDR3 size: 15 residues. Looked up from germline, CDR1 is MNHEY and CDR2 is SVGAGI. V lost 0 bases to trimming and J lost 5 bases, with 13 bases between them. The CDR3 sequence is CASSYSEGSWETQYF. The CDR3 region has the DNA TGTGCCAGCAGTTACTCGGAGGGGAGCTGGGAGACCCAGTACTTC.

This clonotype was seen a few times. One end of the junction fails to match germline, which may point to a read error. The chain combines TRBV7-3 with TRBJ2-3, with 8 bases fitting TRBD2. The CDR3 spans 12 residues. CDR1 and CDR2 from the germline V gene are SGHTA and FQGTGA. Here the CDR3 reads CASSFGSGGLDF. The CDR3 region has the DNA TGTGCCAGCAGCTTTGGTTCGGGAGGGTTGGATTTT.

This clonotype was seen ten or more times. The CDR3 reads CASSVSSSYNEQFF. CDR3 nucleotides: TGTGCCAGCAGTGTGAGTTCGTCCTACAATGAGCAGTTCTTC. The gene calls are TRBV6-4 and TRBJ2-1; no definite D call. V lost 4 bases and J 1 base, leaving 8 bases between the germline ends. The CDR3 is 14 residues long. Germline assignment: CDR1 MRHNA and CDR2 SNTAGT.

The chain has TRBV20-1 and TRBJ1-5, with 9 positions matching TRBD1. The V gene's germline CDR1 is DFQATT and CDR2 SNEGSKA (reference sequence). Trimming removed 2 bases from V and 7 bases from J; junction bases left unmatched: 9. The CDR3 totals 15 residues. CDR3 residues: CSARSGTGGGQPQHF. CDR3 DNA sequence: TGCAGTGCTAGATCGGGAACAGGGGGCGGACAGCCCCAGCATTTT.